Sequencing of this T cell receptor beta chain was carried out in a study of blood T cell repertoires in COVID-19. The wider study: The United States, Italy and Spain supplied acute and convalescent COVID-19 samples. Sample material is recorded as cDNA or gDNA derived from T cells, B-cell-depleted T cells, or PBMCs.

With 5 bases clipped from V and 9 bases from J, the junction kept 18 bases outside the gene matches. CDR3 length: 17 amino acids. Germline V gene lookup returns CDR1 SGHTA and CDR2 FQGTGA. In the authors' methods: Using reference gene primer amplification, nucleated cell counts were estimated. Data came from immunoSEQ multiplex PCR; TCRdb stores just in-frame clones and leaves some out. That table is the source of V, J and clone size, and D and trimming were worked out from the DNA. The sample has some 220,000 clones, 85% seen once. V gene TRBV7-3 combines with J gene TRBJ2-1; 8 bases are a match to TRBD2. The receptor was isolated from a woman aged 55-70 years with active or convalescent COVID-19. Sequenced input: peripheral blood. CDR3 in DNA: TGTGCCAGCAGCCTGGGTGGGAGCGGGAGCGGTTTGGGTGAGCAGTTCTTC. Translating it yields CASSLGGSGSGLGEQFF.